These T cell receptor beta chains were read from a single sample in a study of T cells after yellow fever vaccination. TCRdb analysed the 5' RACE reads with MiXCR anew, one entry per CDR3 protein. The sample carries just over 300,000 distinct CDR3 sequences, roughly 4% recorded once. Sequencing was performed on PBMCs, taken on the day of the yellow fever booster vaccination. These receptors all stem from a man aged 18 to 29 who received the YFV17D yellow fever vaccine. Each CDR3 is given with its conserved first and last residue. Each record gives: D gene, J gene, clone size, V gene, CDR3 protein. A D gene is named only where the DNA matches it firmly. Clone sizes are given selectively: once, few, many, or a class where the clone is expanded.

-,TRBJ2-3,few,TRBV11-3,CASSSTFADTQYF
-,TRBJ1-5,many,TRBV15,CATSYLGGNQPQHF
TRBD1,TRBJ2-3,many,TRBV11-2,CASRLSGTGVVTQYF
TRBD2,TRBJ2-1,many,TRBV20-1,CSAFRTGGYNEQFF
TRBD2,TRBJ2-3,many,TRBV20-1,CSASGGTDTQYF
TRBD1,TRBJ1-1,many,TRBV6-2/TRBV6-3,CASSSKAGGTEAFF
-,TRBJ1-6,many,TRBV20-1,CSQHRDGGASPLHF
-,TRBJ1-1,many,TRBV7-9,CASRKDRQGRAFF
-,TRBJ1-2,-,TRBV11-2,CASSFWGPYGYTF
-,TRBJ1-1,many,TRBV5-4,CASSLDPHTEAFF
TRBD2,TRBJ2-7,many,TRBV7-2,CASSLGTSSYEQYF
-,TRBJ1-5,many,TRBV2,CASSEARPNNQPQHF
-,TRBJ2-7,many,TRBV5-1,CASSLGKVHSYEQYF
-,TRBJ1-4,-,TRBV6-5,CASGRRGGTTNEKLFF
-,TRBJ1-4,many,TRBV14,CASSQFLGQEKLFF
-,TRBJ1-5,-,TRBV6-6,CASGLNTNQPQHF
-,TRBJ2-2,few,TRBV6-6,CASSSHQGRTGELFF
-,TRBJ1-5,-,TRBV6-1,CASRRLYSSNQPQHF
-,TRBJ1-1,-,TRBV6-6,CASSYPLSIPGTEAFF
-,TRBJ2-3,-,TRBV5-1,CASCPMAGGDTQYF
-,TRBJ1-6,few,TRBV5-1,CASRESDNSPLHF
-,TRBJ2-7,many,TRBV7-6,CASSIHSSYEQYF
-,TRBJ1-2,many,TRBV20-1,CSARRGGLYGYTF
TRBD2,TRBJ2-3,many,TRBV7-9,CASSILAGGPTDTQYF
TRBD1,TRBJ2-1,many,TRBV7-2,CASSSGQGSYNEQFF
-,TRBJ1-6,-,TRBV21-1,CASSRDRGLINSPLHF
-,TRBJ2-1,many,TRBV5-1,CASYGGLNEQFF
TRBD1,TRBJ1-5,few,TRBV5-1,CASSLAPLDRAGMGNQPQHF
-,TRBJ1-1,few,TRBV29-1,CSPEEGAMNTEAFF